The rows below give T cell receptor beta chains drawn from one sample of a study of T-cell reconstitution after alpha-beta-depleted transplantation in children. TCRdb independently ran MiXCR on the PCR reads; one entry per CDR3 protein. The sample lists roughly 500,000 distinct CDR3 sequences, 32% occurring once. The sample consisted of PBMCs from the stem cell graft donor, taken from the stem cell graft. The receptors stem from a human donor who donated a stem cell graft to a child with aplastic anemia. Each CDR3 is given with its conserved first and last residue. D genes are given only for firm matches. The listing skips clone size in some rows; elsewhere it reads once, few, many or a size class.

J: TRBJ1-5; D: TRBD1; size: NA; V: TRBV19; DNA: TGTGCCAGTACTGGGACAGGCGAATATCAGCCCCAGCATTTT; CDR3: CASTGTGEYQPQHF
J: TRBJ1-2; D: TRBD1; size: NA; V: TRBV6-2/TRBV6-3; DNA: TGTGCCAGCAGTCCATCCTCGACAGGGGGCCGGTATGGCTACACCTTC; CDR3: CASSPSSTGGRYGYTF
J: TRBJ1-1; D: NA; size: many; V: TRBV5-1; DNA: TGTGCCAGCAGCTTAGGACCTGAAGCTTTCTTT; CDR3: CASSLGPEAFF
J: TRBJ2-2; D: NA; size: few; V: TRBV28; DNA: TGTGCCAGCAGCCCGGGACACAAGAACACCGGGGAGCTGTTTTTT; CDR3: CASSPGHKNTGELFF
J: TRBJ2-6; D: NA; size: NA; V: TRBV15; DNA: TGTGCCACCAGCAGAGACCGACAGTCTTTCTCTGGGGCCAACGTCCTGACTTTC; CDR3: CATSRDRQSFSGANVLTF
J: TRBJ2-1; D: NA; size: few; V: TRBV20-1; DNA: TGCAGTGCTGGCCGGGACACAGGCATCGATGAGCAGTTCTTC; CDR3: CSAGRDTGIDEQFF
J: TRBJ2-3; D: NA; size: few; V: TRBV7-6; DNA: TGTGCCAGCAGCTTAGTGGAAACTAGCACAGATACGCAGTATTTT; CDR3: CASSLVETSTDTQYF
J: TRBJ2-1; D: TRBD2; size: NA; V: TRBV12-3/TRBV12-4; DNA: TGTGCCAGCAGTTATTGGACTAGTCTAGATGAGCAGTTCTTC; CDR3: CASSYWTSLDEQFF
J: TRBJ1-6; D: TRBD1; size: NA; V: TRBV20-1; DNA: TGCAGTGCTAGAGTCTCGGGACAGGGGAATTCACCCCTCCACTTT; CDR3: CSARVSGQGNSPLHF
J: TRBJ2-3; D: NA; size: few; V: TRBV5-1; DNA: TGCGCCAGCAGCGATGGGGGGCAGGGCGGCGCAGATACGCAGTATTTT; CDR3: CASSDGGQGGADTQYF
J: TRBJ1-1; D: NA; size: NA; V: TRBV6-2/TRBV6-3; DNA: TGTGCCAGCAGTTCATCCGGGACAAACACTGAAGCTTTCTTT; CDR3: CASSSSGTNTEAFF
J: TRBJ2-2; D: NA; size: NA; V: TRBV27; DNA: TGTGCCAGCAGTCGGATAAGTAGCCCAAACACCGGGGAGCTGTTTTTT; CDR3: CASSRISSPNTGELFF
J: TRBJ1-5; D: NA; size: NA; V: TRBV7-2; DNA: TGTGCCAGCACTACTGGAGTGGGGGCAGGACAGCCCCAGCATTTT; CDR3: CASTTGVGAGQPQHF
J: TRBJ2-6; D: NA; size: few; V: TRBV12-3/TRBV12-4; DNA: TGTGCCAGCAGTTTCTGGGGGGCGCGGGGGGCCAACGTCCTGACTTTC; CDR3: CASSFWGARGANVLTF
J: TRBJ1-1; D: TRBD1; size: NA; V: TRBV12-3/TRBV12-4; DNA: TGTGCCAGCAGGACAGGGGAGGGCACTGAAGCTTTCTTT; CDR3: CASRTGEGTEAFF
J: TRBJ2-1; D: TRBD2; size: NA; V: TRBV6-1; DNA: TGTGCCAGCAGGGAAAGCGGGGTCTCCTACAATGAGCAGTTCTTC; CDR3: CASRESGVSYNEQFF
J: TRBJ1-5; D: NA; size: NA; V: TRBV30; DNA: TGTGCCTGGACCCCAGGGGCCCATCAGCCCCAGCATTTT; CDR3: CAWTPGAHQPQHF
J: TRBJ1-1; D: NA; size: few; V: TRBV18; DNA: TGTGCCAGCTTAACGGACAGGAACACTGAAGCTTTCTTT; CDR3: CASLTDRNTEAFF
J: TRBJ2-7; D: TRBD1; size: few; V: TRBV4-3; DNA: TGCGCCAGCAGCCAAGAAGGGACAGGGACCTACGAGCAGTACTTC; CDR3: CASSQEGTGTYEQYF
J: TRBJ2-2; D: TRBD2; size: NA; V: TRBV5-1; DNA: TGCGCCAGCAGCTTGGGGGCTAGCGGGAGGAACACCGGGGAGCTGTTTTTT; CDR3: CASSLGASGRNTGELFF
J: TRBJ2-3; D: NA; size: NA; V: TRBV7-2; DNA: TGTGCCAGCAGCTTAGGTCCCGGGGTCAGGGATACGCAGTATTTT; CDR3: CASSLGPGVRDTQYF
J: TRBJ2-3; D: TRBD2; size: NA; V: TRBV29-1; DNA: TGCAGCGTGCCGCTCCCACTACTAGCGGGAACTGGTGATACGCAGTATTTT; CDR3: CSVPLPLLAGTGDTQYF
J: TRBJ2-5; D: NA; size: NA; V: TRBV5-1; DNA: TGCGCCAGCAGGACCGATGAGACCCAGTACTTC; CDR3: CASRTDETQYF
J: TRBJ2-3; D: TRBD2; size: once; V: TRBV7-2; DNA: TGTGCCAGCAGCCAAACCGGGACTAGCAGTCATACGCAGTATTTT; CDR3: CASSQTGTSSHTQYF
J: TRBJ2-3; D: NA; size: many; V: TRBV6-6; DNA: TGTGCCAGCAGTTTTGAGGCAGATACGCAGTATTTT; CDR3: CASSFEADTQYF
J: TRBJ1-5; D: TRBD1; size: NA; V: TRBV5-8; DNA: TGTGCCAGCAACGGACAGGGGATTAGCAATCAGCCCCAGCATTTT; CDR3: CASNGQGISNQPQHF
J: TRBJ2-5; D: TRBD2; size: few; V: TRBV19; DNA: TGTGCCAGTAGTATCGGACTAGCGGGAGCAGGCAGAGAGACCCAGTACTTC; CDR3: CASSIGLAGAGRETQYF
J: TRBJ1-4; D: NA; size: NA; V: TRBV12-3/TRBV12-4; DNA: TGTGCCAGCCAAGGGGGGCAAGGAACGTCGGTGTTTTTT; CDR3: CASQGGQGTSVFF
J: TRBJ2-3; D: TRBD1; size: few; V: TRBV12-3/TRBV12-4; DNA: TGTGCCAGCGGCCAAGGGGGCAAAAGTTCCCAGTATTTT; CDR3: CASGQGGKSSQYF
J: TRBJ2-7; D: TRBD1; size: NA; V: TRBV20-1; DNA: TGCAGTGCTCCGGACAGGTCCTCCTACGAGCAGTACTTC; CDR3: CSAPDRSSYEQYF
J: TRBJ1-2; D: NA; size: NA; V: TRBV6-5; DNA: TGTCCCAGCAGTTACGGCATCGCACCGGGACAATTCTCAGACTACACCTTC; CDR3: CPSSYGIAPGQFSDYTF
J: TRBJ2-1; D: TRBD2; size: NA; V: TRBV11-3; DNA: TGTGCCAGCAGCTTACCTAGCGGGCCTAACAATGAGCAGTTCTTC; CDR3: CASSLPSGPNNEQFF
J: TRBJ2-2; D: NA; size: NA; V: TRBV11-1; DNA: TGTGCCAGCAGCGAAGCATGGGGGTATGACACCGGGGAGCTGTTTTTT; CDR3: CASSEAWGYDTGELFF
J: TRBJ2-1; D: TRBD2; size: NA; V: TRBV19; DNA: TGTGCCAGTAGTTCGGGACTAGCGGGAGGTGAGCAGTTCTTC; CDR3: CASSSGLAGGEQFF
J: TRBJ1-1; D: NA; size: few; V: TRBV7-9; DNA: TGTGCCAGCAGCTTAGGGCCCTCCGCGCGAGCTTTCTTT; CDR3: CASSLGPSARAFF
J: TRBJ2-1; D: NA; size: few; V: TRBV24-1; DNA: TGTGCCACCAGTGATTTGGAACAGTGGGAGCAGTTCTTC; CDR3: CATSDLEQWEQFF
J: TRBJ2-7; D: TRBD2; size: NA; V: TRBV27; DNA: TGTGCCAGCAGTTCGCCGGGACTAGCGGCTTTCTACGAGCGGCAGTACTTC; CDR3: CASSSPGLAAFYERQYF
J: TRBJ1-6; D: NA; size: NA; V: TRBV27; DNA: TGTGCCAGCAGTCCCATTGGACAGTCGGTCCCTTTGGCACCCCTCCACTTT; CDR3: CASSPIGQSVPLAPLHF
J: TRBJ2-2; D: NA; size: NA; V: TRBV15; DNA: TGTGCCACCAGCAGAGATATATTTTCAGGGGAGACCGGGGAGCTGTTTTTT; CDR3: CATSRDIFSGETGELFF
J: TRBJ2-2; D: TRBD2; size: NA; V: TRBV7-2; DNA: TGTGCCAGCAGCCCACGACTAGCGGGAGGCCCCGGGGAGCTGTTTTTT; CDR3: CASSPRLAGGPGELFF
J: TRBJ2-7; D: TRBD2; size: few; V: TRBV7-9; DNA: TGTGCCAGCAGCTTGGCGGGACTACAGACCTACGAGCAGTACTTC; CDR3: CASSLAGLQTYEQYF
J: TRBJ1-2; D: TRBD1; size: NA; V: TRBV29-1; DNA: TGCAGCGTTGGGACAGGGCAGAGCTATGGCTACACCTTC; CDR3: CSVGTGQSYGYTF
J: TRBJ1-1; D: TRBD1; size: NA; V: TRBV12-3/TRBV12-4; DNA: TGTGCCAGCAGTCTAAGCCGAGACAGGGGGCTGGGCACTGAAGCTTTCTTT; CDR3: CASSLSRDRGLGTEAFF
J: TRBJ2-2; D: TRBD1; size: NA; V: TRBV19; DNA: TGTGCCAGTAGTATAGATCTTGGACAGGGCGCGAACACCGGGGAGCTGTTTTTT; CDR3: CASSIDLGQGANTGELFF
J: TRBJ1-5; D: TRBD1; size: NA; V: TRBV29-1; DNA: TGCAGCGTGGGGACAGGGCACAGCAATCAGCCCCAGCATTTT; CDR3: CSVGTGHSNQPQHF
J: TRBJ2-2; D: TRBD2; size: NA; V: TRBV2; DNA: TGTGCCAGCAATGAGGCTAGCGGGAGGGTGACCGGGGAGCTGTTTTTT; CDR3: CASNEASGRVTGELFF
J: TRBJ2-5; D: NA; size: NA; V: TRBV7-3; DNA: TGTGCCAGCAGCTCGGGGCCCCAGGAGACCCAGTACTTC; CDR3: CASSSGPQETQYF
J: TRBJ2-1; D: TRBD2; size: few; V: TRBV20-1; DNA: TGCAGTGCTAGAGAGAGGGAGACTAGCGGGAGCTACAATGAGCAGTTCTTC; CDR3: CSARERETSGSYNEQFF
J: TRBJ2-1; D: NA; size: NA; V: TRBV12-5; DNA: TGTGCTAGTGGTTTGTGGCAGGGGAACCAGTTCTTC; CDR3: CASGLWQGNQFF
J: TRBJ1-1; D: NA; size: few; V: TRBV20-1; DNA: TGCAGTGCTATCGGTGACCGGGGTGGTTCGAACACTGAAGCTTTCTTT; CDR3: CSAIGDRGGSNTEAFF
J: TRBJ2-7; D: NA; size: NA; V: TRBV7-9; DNA: TGTGCCAGCAGCTTAGATCGCTCCTCGGCCTACGAGCAGTACTTC; CDR3: CASSLDRSSAYEQYF